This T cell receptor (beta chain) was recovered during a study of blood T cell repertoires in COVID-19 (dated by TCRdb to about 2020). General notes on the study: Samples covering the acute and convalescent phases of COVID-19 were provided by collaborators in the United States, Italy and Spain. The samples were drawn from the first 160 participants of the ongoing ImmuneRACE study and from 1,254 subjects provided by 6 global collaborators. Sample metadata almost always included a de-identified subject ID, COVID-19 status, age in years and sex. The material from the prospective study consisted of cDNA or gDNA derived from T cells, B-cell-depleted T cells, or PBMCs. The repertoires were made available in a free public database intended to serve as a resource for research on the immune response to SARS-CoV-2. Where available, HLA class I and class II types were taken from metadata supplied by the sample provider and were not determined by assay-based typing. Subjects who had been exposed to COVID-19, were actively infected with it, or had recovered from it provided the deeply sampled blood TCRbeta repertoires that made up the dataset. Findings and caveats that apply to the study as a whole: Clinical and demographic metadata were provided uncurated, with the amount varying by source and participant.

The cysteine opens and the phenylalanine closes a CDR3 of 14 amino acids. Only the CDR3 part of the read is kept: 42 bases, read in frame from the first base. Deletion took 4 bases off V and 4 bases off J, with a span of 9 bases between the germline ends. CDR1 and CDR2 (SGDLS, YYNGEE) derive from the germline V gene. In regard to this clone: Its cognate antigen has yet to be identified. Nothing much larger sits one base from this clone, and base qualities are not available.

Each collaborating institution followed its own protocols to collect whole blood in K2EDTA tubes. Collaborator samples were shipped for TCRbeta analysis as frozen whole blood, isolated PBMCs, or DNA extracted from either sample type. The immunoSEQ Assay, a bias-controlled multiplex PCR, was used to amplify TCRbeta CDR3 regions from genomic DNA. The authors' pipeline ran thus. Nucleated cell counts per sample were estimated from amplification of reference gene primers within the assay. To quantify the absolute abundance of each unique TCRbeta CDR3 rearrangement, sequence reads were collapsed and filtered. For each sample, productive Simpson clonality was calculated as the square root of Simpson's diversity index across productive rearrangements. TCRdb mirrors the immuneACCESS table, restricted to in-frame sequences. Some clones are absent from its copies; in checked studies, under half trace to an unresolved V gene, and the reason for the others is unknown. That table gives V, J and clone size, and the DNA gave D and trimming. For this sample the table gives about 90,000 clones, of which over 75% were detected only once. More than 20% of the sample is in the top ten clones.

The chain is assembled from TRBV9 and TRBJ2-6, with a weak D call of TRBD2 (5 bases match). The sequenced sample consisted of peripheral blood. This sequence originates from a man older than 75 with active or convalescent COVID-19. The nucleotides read TGTGCCAGCAGCCCCCCGGGGGGGGCCAACGTCCTGACTTTC. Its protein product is CASSPPGGANVLTF.